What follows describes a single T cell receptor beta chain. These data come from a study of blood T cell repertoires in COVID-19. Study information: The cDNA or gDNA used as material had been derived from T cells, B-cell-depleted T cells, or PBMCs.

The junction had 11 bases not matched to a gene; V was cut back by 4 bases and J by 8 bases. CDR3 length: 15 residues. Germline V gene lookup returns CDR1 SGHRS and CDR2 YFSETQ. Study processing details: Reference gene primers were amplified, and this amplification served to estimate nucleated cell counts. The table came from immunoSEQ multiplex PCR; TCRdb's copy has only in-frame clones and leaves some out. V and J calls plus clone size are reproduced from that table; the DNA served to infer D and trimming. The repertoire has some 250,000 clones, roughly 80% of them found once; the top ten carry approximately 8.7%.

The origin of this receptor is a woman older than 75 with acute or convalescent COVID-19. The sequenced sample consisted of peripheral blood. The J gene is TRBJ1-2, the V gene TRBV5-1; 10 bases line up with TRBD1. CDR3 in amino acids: CASSPGTGAAQGYTF. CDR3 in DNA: TGCGCCAGCAGCCCTGGGACAGGGGCGGCTCAAGGCTACACCTTC.